This TCR beta chain stems from a study of blood T cells in healthy people across ages. Study-level findings and limits: Observed TCR beta diversity showed a strong correlation with the percentage of naive T cells as measured by flow cytometry.

In regard to this clonotype: Its target is not known.

The CDR3 has 14 residues. Per the germline V gene, CDR1 is MGHRA and CDR2 is YSYEKL. Trimming took 0 bases from V and 8 from J, leaving 12 bases between them. A second PCR, run for about 6 to 11 cycles, used a sample-barcoded 5' primer plus a J-beta primer mix. Sequencing recovered at least 3 million CDR3-containing paired-end reads from each sample. TCRdb re-called the 5' RACE reads through MiXCR, storing one row per CDR3 protein. The sample gives over a million distinct CDR3 sequences, around 45% of which show up once; approximately 20% is in the top ten. Healthy individuals of Caucasian origin from Russia, aged 6 to 90, served as donors. PBMCs were isolated at a quantity of at least 6.5 million per sample.

The rearrangement uses TRBV4-1 and TRBJ2-3; D gene ambiguous. Sequencing used blood. This receptor was taken from a woman aged 60 to 75 in good health. DNA of the CDR3: TGCGCCAGCAGCCAAGATAGCTCACAAGGTACGCAGTATTTT. It codes for CASSQDSSQGTQYF.